This TCR beta chain was recovered during a study of shared clonotypes between healthy human individuals (dated by TCRdb to the early 2020s). Notes on the research overall: The cohort comprised two women and three men aged 18 to 49 years. For each donor, CD4 naive and CD4 memory were each run on three plates, CD8 naive on two plates, and CD8 memory on one plate. To estimate repertoire size and how much clonotype sharing occurs between individuals, the study deeply sequenced the blood TCR repertoires of roughly 5 healthy adults. Different laboratories and diverse techniques were used to prepare libraries and sequence TCR repertoires, to increase sequencing depth and limit assay-specific biases. Each donor's leukapheresis produced roughly between roughly 0.85 and 10 billion PBMCs.

Including the terminal cysteine and phenylalanine, the CDR3 comprises 15 residues. Of the read, only the CDR3 DNA is kept; its 45 bases are in frame from base 1. Compared with germline, V lacks 0 bases and J lacks 5 bases; bases without a gene match: 4. The germline V gene encodes CDR1 KGHSH and CDR2 LQKENI. On this clone itself: It has no known antigen specificity. No clone much larger than this one lies a single base away; base qualities are absent.

Broader findings and caveats from the paper: Naive subsets generally had larger estimated clonotype richness than memory subsets. Clonotypes shared by all four sorted-subset donors showed higher generation probabilities than non-shared clonotypes. Incomplete sequencing was indicated by rarefaction of sorted-subset datasets, despite the large sequencing depth. Across four donors, around 5% of naive CD4, approximately 4% of naive CD8, 2.3% of memory CD4, and over 0.35% of memory CD8 clonotypes were shared. The genetic and exposure-history diversity represented was limited by the small number of donors. Pairwise subsampling indicated that sequencing depth was expected to affect the degree of clonotype sharing among donors. Sampling was restricted to blood, and TCR repertoires in tissues likely differ from the TCR repertoires found in blood.

Healthy HIV-negative adults with no recently reported acute infections or vaccinations were included as donors. Every donor was a Caucasian adult residing in Nashville, Tennessee, USA. Magnetic negative selection was used to enrich CD4+ T cells, after which naive cells were positively selected on CD45RA and the negative fraction became the memory subset. Blood was obtained by leukapheresis, after which PBMCs were separated by Ficoll-Histopaque density gradient centrifugation and cryopreserved in liquid nitrogen vapor phase. Purity and quantity of every magnetically sorted T cell population were checked by analytical flow cytometry. Each sorted fraction had its genomic DNA isolated and then quantified by UV absorbance on a Nanodrop 2000c. Using the deep immunoSEQ assay, TCR CDR3 regions were amplified from genomic DNA by multiplex PCR. Extracted genomic DNA from each cell subset was spread evenly across all wells of several immunoSEQ 96-well plates, with each plate serving as a replicate. For sorted subsets, around 200 ng genomic DNA, equal to 30,000 or so T cell genomes, was loaded into each replicate PCR. The purified libraries were quantified using a Qubit 3.0 fluorometer, sized with a Bioanalyzer 2100, and then quantified again using the KAPA Library Quantification kit. A separate single-read 150-cycle Illumina NextSeq 550 flow cell was used to sequence each immunoSEQ 96-well plate. The source study handled its data this way. The immunoSEQ output contained only junctional sequences without quality scores, so filtering could not match that applied to full-length reads. Sequences were annotated with PyIR, a Python wrapper for IgBLAST v1.9, and V/J genes and CDR3 were assigned using IMGT germline references. Any read was removed if the V/J assignment was weak (E-value above 1e-6), the CDR3 was missing, or the read contained stop codons, out-of-frame junctions, or ambiguous translated residues. V3J clonotypes were defined as sequences sharing an identical inferred V gene, J gene, and CDR3 amino acid sequence. The percentage overlap between two repertoires was calculated by dividing the number of shared unique clonotypes by the size of the smaller repertoire. RTK rarefaction, the Chao1 estimator, and Recon v2.1 estimates of unobserved clonotypes were used to assess repertoire richness. For all TCRbeta clonotypes obtained by the gDNA method from a few donors, generation probabilities were computed with OLGA. TCRdb obtained this table from immuneACCESS and retained in-frame rearrangements with V and J assigned. These tables miss some clones; where compared with another copy, unresolved V genes account for less than half of the shortfall, and the remainder is unexplained. That table is the source of V, J and clone size, and D and trimming were worked out from the DNA. This sample is represented by roughly 2.5 million clones; approximately 94% of them were singletons. 0.11% to 0.15% of the sample lies in the top ten.

Sequences were obtained from naive CD4+ T cells sorted from blood. According to the study, the label for this sample's cell subset or site signals: CD45RA+ positively selected. Recombination linked TRBV18 to TRBJ2-7, with TRBD2 matching 10 junction bases. This clonotype was sampled from a man younger than 35 in good health. The nucleotide sequence reads TGTGCCAGCTCACCACCGGCTAGCGGGAGCCACGAGCAGTACTTC. Its translation is CASSPPASGSHEQYF.